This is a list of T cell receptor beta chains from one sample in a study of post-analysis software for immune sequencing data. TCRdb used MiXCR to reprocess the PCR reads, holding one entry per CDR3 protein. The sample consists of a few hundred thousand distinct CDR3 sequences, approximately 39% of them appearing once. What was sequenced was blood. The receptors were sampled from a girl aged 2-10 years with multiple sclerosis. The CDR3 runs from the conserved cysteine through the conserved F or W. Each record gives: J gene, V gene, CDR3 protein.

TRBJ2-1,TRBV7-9,CASSQKKLIAGVGYNEQFF
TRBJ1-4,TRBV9,CASSTRDRDNEKLFF
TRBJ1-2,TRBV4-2,CASSPDSPGGGGGYTF
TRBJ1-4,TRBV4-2,CASSQVAIQQLFF
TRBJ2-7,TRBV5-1,CASSLSTVSYEQYF
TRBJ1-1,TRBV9,CASTGDTNTEAFF
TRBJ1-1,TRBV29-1,CSVVQGNTEAFF
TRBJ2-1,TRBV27,CASSLAGGPGEQFF
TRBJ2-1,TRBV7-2,CASSNQRLQGGNEQFF
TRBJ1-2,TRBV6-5,CASSYSGRGSRGYGYTF
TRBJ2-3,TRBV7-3,CASSLNPSGNSDTQYF
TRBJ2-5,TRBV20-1,CSVPIWTGGETQYF
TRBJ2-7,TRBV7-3,CASSLSGLAGPGLYEQYF
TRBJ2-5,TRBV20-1,CSARDQRRGLIETQYF
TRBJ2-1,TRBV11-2,CAQSGLQEGNEQFF
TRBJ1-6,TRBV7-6,CASSATFTGEVKSPLHF
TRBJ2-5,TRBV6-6,CASSTLGLTERETQYF
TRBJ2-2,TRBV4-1,CASSQDSLATGELFF
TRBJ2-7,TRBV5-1,CASSNQYYEQYF
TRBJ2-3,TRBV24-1,CATSQVYPDTQYF
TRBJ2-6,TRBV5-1,CASSFIPGGPVGANVLTF
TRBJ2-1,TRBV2,CASAGLAGSYNEQFF
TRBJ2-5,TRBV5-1,CASSSIPITYNEQYF
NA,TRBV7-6,CASSLGYRGGRNEQYF
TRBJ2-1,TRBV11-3,CASSRDGLAGIHQFF
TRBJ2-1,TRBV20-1,CSARDLGGGNSEQFF
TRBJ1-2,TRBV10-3,CAISAGTGALQGNGYTF
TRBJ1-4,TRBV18,CASSPERLESEKLFF